This T cell receptor (beta chain) was retrieved from a study of spatial heterogeneity in lung cancer. Time point specified: blood at routine non-recurrence follow-up after resection. Researchers sequenced whole RNA taken from tumor, nontumor lung or frozen PBMC without sorting. This clonotype has ten or more counts. MiXCR, applied by TCRdb to the 5' RACE reads, yields one record per CDR3 protein. The sample lists more than 95,000 distinct CDR3 sequences; more than 9% were seen once. The TCR originated in a male donor with early-stage non-small cell lung cancer. The source was PBMCs, collected at follow-up.

The CDR3 DNA is TGTGCCAGCAGCTCCTACCGGGACCTAAATGGCTACACCTTC. Translation gives CASSSYRDLNGYTF. This chain joins TRBV7-9 and TRBJ1-2; tentatively, D is TRBD1 (5 bases). With 4 bases removed from V and 6 bases from J, the gap between germline ends came to 15 bases. Germline-derived CDR1 and CDR2 are SEHNR and FQNEAQ (reference sequence). CDR3 length: 14 residues. The full variable domain, its missing parts supplied by reference TRBV7-9 and TRBJ1-2, is DTGVSQNPRHKITKRGQNVTFRCDPISEHNRLYWYRQTLGQGPEFLTYFQNEAQLEKSRLLSDRFSAERPKGSFSTLEIQRTEQGDSAMYLCASSSYRDLNGYTFGSGTRLTVV.